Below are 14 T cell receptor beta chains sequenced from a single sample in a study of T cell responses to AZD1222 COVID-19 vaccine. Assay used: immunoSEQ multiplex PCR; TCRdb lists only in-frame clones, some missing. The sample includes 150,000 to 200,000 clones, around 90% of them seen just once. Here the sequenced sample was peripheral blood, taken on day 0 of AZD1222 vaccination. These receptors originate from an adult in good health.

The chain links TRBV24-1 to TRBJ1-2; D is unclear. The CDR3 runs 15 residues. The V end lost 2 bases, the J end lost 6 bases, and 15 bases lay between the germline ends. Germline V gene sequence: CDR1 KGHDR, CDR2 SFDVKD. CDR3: CATSDSGDVRDGYTF. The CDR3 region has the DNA TGTGCCACCAGTGATTCCGGAGACGTGCGAGATGGCTACACCTTC.

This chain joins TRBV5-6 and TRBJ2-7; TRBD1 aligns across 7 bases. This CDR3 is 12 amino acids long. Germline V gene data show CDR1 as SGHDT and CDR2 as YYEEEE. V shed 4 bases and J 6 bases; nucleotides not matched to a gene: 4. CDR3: CASSIDRVEQYF. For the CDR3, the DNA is TGTGCCAGCAGCATCGACAGGGTCGAGCAGTACTTC.

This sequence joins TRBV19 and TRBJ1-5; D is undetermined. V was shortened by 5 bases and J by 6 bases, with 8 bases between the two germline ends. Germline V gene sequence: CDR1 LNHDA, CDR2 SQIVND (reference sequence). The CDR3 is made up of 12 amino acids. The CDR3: CASSSLSQPQHF. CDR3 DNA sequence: TGTGCCAGTAGTTCCTTATCTCAGCCCCAGCATTTT.

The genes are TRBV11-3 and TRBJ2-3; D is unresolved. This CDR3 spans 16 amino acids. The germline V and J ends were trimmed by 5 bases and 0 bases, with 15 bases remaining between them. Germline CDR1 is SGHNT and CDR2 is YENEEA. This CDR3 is CASSPDGVSSTDTQYF. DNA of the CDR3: TGTGCCAGCAGCCCAGACGGAGTATCAAGCACAGATACGCAGTATTTT. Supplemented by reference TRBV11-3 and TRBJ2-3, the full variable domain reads EAGVVQSPRYKIIEKKQPVAFWCNPISGHNTLYWYLQNLGQGPELLIRYENEEAVDDSQLPKDRFSAERLKGVDSTLKIQPAELGDSAVYLCASSPDGVSSTDTQYFGPGTRLTVL.

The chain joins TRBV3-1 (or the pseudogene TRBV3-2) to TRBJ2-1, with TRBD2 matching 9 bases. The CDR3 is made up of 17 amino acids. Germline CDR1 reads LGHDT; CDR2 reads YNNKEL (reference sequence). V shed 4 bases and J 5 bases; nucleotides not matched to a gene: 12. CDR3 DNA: TGTGCCAGCAGCCGAATTGCGGGCGGGGGGGCCCACAATGAGCAGTTCTTC. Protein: CASSRIAGGGAHNEQFF.

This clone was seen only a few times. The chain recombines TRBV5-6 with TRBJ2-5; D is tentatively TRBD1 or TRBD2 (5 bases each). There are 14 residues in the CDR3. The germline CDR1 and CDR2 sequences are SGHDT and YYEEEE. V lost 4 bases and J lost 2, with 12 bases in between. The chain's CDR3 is CASSRWDGQETQYF. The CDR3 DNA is TGTGCCAGCAGCCGATGGGACGGACAAGAGACCCAGTACTTC. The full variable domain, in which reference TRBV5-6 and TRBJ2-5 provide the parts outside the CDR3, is DAGVTQSPTHLIKTRGQQVTLRCSPKSGHDTVSWYQQALGQGPQFIFQYYEEEERQRGNFPDRFSGHQFPNYSSELNVNALLLGDSALYLCASSRWDGQETQYFGPGTRLLVL.

The CDR3 here is CASSASGTPSYEQYF. The DNA of the CDR3 is TGTGCCAGTAGTGCTTCCGGGACACCCTCGTACGAGCAGTACTTC. The rearrangement uses TRBV19 and TRBJ2-7; D may be TRBD1 (6 bases). V was clipped by 5 bases and J by 4 bases, with 18 bases between them. The CDR3 is 15 residues long. CDR1 is LNHDA and CDR2 is SQIVND in the germline V gene (reference sequence).

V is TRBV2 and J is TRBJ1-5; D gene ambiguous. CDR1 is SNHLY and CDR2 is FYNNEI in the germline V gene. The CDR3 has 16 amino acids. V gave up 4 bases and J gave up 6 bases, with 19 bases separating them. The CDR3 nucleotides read TGTGCCAGCAGTGGGGTAACTCCGGCGCCGGGTCAGCCCCAGCATTTT. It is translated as CASSGVTPAPGQPQHF.

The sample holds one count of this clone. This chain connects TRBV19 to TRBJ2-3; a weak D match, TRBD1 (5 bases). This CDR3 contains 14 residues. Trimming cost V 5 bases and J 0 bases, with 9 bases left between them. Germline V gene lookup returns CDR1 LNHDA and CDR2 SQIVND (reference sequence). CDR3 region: CASSLDKSTDTQYF. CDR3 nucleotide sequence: TGTGCCAGTAGTCTGGACAAAAGCACAGATACGCAGTATTTT.

The CDR3 nucleotides read TGTGCCAGTACGGCAAGGAGCTCTGGAAACACCATATATTTT. Its translation: CASTARSSGNTIYF. V is TRBV19 and J is TRBJ1-3; no clear D gene. Trimming took off 7 bases at V and 0 bases at J, with 10 bases between the two ends. The germline CDR1 and CDR2 sequences are LNHDA and SQIVND (reference sequence). This CDR3 is built from 14 residues.

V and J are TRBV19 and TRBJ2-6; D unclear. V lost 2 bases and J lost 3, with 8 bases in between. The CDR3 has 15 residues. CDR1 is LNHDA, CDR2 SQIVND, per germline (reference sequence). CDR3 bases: TGTGCCAGTAGTATATATAAGGGTGGGGCCAACGTCCTGACTTTC. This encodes CASSIYKGGANVLTF.

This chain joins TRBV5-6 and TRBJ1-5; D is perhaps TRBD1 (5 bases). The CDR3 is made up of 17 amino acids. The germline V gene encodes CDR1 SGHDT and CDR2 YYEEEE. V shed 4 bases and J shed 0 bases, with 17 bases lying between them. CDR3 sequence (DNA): TGTGCCAGCAGCGTGACAGCGGGAGGCCATAGCAATCAGCCCCAGCATTTT. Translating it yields CASSVTAGGHSNQPQHF.

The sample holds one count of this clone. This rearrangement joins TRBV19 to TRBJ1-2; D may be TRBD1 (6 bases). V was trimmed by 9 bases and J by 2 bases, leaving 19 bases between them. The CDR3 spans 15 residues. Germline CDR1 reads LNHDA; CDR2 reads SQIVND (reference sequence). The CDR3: CASNAPGAINYGYTF. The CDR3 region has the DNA TGTGCCAGCAACGCCCCGGGGGCTATAAACTATGGCTACACCTTC.

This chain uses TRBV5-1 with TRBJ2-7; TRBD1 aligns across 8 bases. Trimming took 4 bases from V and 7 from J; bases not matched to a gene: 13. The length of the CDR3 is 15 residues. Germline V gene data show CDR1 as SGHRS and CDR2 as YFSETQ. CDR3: CASSRILQGAGEQYF. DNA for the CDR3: TGCGCCAGCAGCCGCATACTTCAGGGGGCGGGAGAGCAGTACTTC.